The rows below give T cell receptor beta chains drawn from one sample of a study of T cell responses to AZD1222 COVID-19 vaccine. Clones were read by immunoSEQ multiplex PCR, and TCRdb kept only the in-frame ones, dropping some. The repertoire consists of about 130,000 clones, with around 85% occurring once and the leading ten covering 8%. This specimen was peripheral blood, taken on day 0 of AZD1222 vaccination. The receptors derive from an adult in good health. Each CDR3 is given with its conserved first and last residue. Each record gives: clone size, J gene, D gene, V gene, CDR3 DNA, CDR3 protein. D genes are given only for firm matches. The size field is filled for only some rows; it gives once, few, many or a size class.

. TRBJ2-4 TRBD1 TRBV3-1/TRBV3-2 TGTGCCAGCAGCCATCTTGGGACAGAGAAAAACATTCAGTACTTC CASSHLGTEKNIQYF
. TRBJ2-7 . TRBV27 TGTGCCAGCAGTTGGCTAGGGCCCTACGAGCAGTACTTC CASSWLGPYEQYF
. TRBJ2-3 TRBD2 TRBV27 TGTGCCAGCAGGCTAGCGGGGGGGCCTGCAGATACGCAGTATTTT CASRLAGGPADTQYF
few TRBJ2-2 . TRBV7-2 TGTGCCAGCAGCTTAGGTACGAACACCGGGGAGCTGTTTTTT CASSLGTNTGELFF
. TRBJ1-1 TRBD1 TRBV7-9 TGTGCCAGCAGCTCATTCTTAGGGGGCGTGTCGGGCCCTGAAGCTTTCTTT CASSSFLGGVSGPEAFF
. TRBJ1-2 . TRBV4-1 TGCGCCAGCAGCCATCCACAGGATTCCTATGGCTACACCTTC CASSHPQDSYGYTF
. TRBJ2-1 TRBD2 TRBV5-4 TGTGCCAGCAGACTCGGGACTAGCAATGAGCAGTTCTTC CASRLGTSNEQFF
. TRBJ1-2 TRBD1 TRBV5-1 TGCGCCAGCAGCTACGGACAGGAAAACTACACCTTC CASSYGQENYTF
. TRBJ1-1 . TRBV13 TGTGCCAGCAGCCTAGGAACTTGGGAGAACACTGAAGCTTTCTTT CASSLGTWENTEAFF
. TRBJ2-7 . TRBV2 TGTGCCAGCAGTGTACTGGGGGGCCACGAGCAGTACTTC CASSVLGGHEQYF
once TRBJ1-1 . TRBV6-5 TGTGCCAGCAGTTACTCGCCAGGTAGAGGCACTGAAGCTTTCTTT CASSYSPGRGTEAFF
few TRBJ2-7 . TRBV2 TGTGCCAGCAGTGAAGAGGGATACGAGCAGTACTTC CASSEEGYEQYF
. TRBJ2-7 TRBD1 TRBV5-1 TGCGCCAGCAGCGGGGGACAGGGCCTCCCTGACGAGCAGTACTTC CASSGGQGLPDEQYF
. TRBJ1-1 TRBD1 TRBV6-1 TGTGCCAGCAGTGAGAACAGGGGGCGCGACACTGAAGCTTTCTTT CASSENRGRDTEAFF
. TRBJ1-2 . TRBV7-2 TGTGCCAGCAGCCGTAGCGCAAGGGGAGAAGTGTATGGCTACACCTTC CASSRSARGEVYGYTF
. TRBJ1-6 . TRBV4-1 TGCGCCAGCAGCCAACCCTCTTCAGCCCGTAGCTCCTATAATTCACCCCTCCACTTT CASSQPSSARSSYNSPLHF
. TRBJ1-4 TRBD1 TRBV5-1 TGCGCCAGCAGCGGGGACAGGGGGCGCGGTAGGGAAAAACTGTTTTTT CASSGDRGRGREKLFF
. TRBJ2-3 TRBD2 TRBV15 TGTGCCACCAGCAGAAGGGCGGGGGTCGTCAGCACAGATACGCAGTATTTT CATSRRAGVVSTDTQYF
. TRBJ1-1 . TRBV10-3 TGTGCCATCAAGGAGACTTCCACTGAAGCTTTCTTT CAIKETSTEAFF
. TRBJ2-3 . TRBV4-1 TGCGCCAGCAGCCAAGACGGAACTGGCACAGATACGCAGTATTTT CASSQDGTGTDTQYF
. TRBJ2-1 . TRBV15 TGTGCCACCAGCAGACTGCAGGGCACCTACAATGAGCAGTTCTTC CATSRLQGTYNEQFF
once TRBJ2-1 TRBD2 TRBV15 TGTGCCACCAGCAGAGAACCGGGACTAGCGTACAATGAGCAGTTCTTC CATSREPGLAYNEQFF
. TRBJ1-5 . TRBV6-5 TGTGCCACTCGCGCGGGGGGGAACTCTCAGCCCCAGCATTTT CATRAGGNSQPQHF
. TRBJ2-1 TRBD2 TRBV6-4 TGTGCCAGCAGGGCTACTAGGACTAGCGATGAGCAGTTCTTC CASRATRTSDEQFF
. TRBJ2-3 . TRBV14 TGTGCCAGCAGCCACCCGAGCCGCACAGATACGCAGTATTTT CASSHPSRTDTQYF
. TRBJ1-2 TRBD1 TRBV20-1 TGCAGTGCCGATTACAGGGGCGGCTACACCTTC CSADYRGGYTF
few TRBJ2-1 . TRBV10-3 TGTGCCATCAGTGAGAGGGCAGGGGAGGCTGAGCAGTTCTTC CAISERAGEAEQFF
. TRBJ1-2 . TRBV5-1 TGCGCCAGCAGCTTAGTGTATCTGGGCTATGGCTACACCTTC CASSLVYLGYGYTF
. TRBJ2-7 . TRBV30 TGTGCCTTCAGAAGGGTTGATCGCTCCTACGAGCAGTACTTC CAFRRVDRSYEQYF
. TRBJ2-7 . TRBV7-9 TGTGCCAGCAGCTCGCACCTAGGCGAGCAGTACTTC CASSSHLGEQYF
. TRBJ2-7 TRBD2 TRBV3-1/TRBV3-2 TGTGCCAGCAGCCACCGGAGCGGGAGCCTGCTCTACGAGCAGTACTTC CASSHRSGSLLYEQYF
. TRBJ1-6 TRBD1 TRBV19 TGTGCCAGTAGTAGGGACAGGGAGAGTTCACCCCTCCACTTT CASSRDRESSPLHF
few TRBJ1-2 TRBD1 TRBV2 TGTGCCAGCAGTGAAGGTGGATCGGGACAGGGGGCGGTTTACTATGGCTACACCTTC CASSEGGSGQGAVYYGYTF
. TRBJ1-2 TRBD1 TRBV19 TGTGCCAGTAGTCGGGACAGGGGGCCCGGTGGTTATGGCTACACCTTC CASSRDRGPGGYGYTF
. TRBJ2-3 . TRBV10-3 TGTGCCATCAGTGAGTCGGTGGGGACAGATACGCAGTATTTT CAISESVGTDTQYF
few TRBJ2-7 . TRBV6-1 TGTGCCAGCAGTGAAGGGCAGCCTCTAACCTACGAGCAGTACTTC CASSEGQPLTYEQYF
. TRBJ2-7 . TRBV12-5 TGTGCTAGTGGTTTGGTACAAGGGGGGCGACCCACGGTCCCCTACGAGCAGTACTTC CASGLVQGGRPTVPYEQYF
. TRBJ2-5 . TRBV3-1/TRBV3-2 TGTGCCAGCAGGTACACTGCCTCCTCTCAAGAGACCCAGTACTTC CASRYTASSQETQYF
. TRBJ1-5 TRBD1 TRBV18 TGTGCCAGCTCACTGGGGACAGGGGTAACTCAGCCCCAGCATTTT CASSLGTGVTQPQHF
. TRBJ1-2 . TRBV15 TGTGCCACCAGCAGAGACCCCGGGAACTCTGCTGGCTACACCTTC CATSRDPGNSAGYTF
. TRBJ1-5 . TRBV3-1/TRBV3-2 TGTGCCAGCAGCCAAGACGGAAGCAATCAGCCCCAGCATTTT CASSQDGSNQPQHF
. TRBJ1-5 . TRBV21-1 TGTGCCAGCAGCAAAGCGAGGGGGGCTGAGGAAAGCAATCAGCCCCAGCATTTT CASSKARGAEESNQPQHF
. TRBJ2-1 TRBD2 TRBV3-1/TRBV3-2 TGTGCCAGCAGCCCGGTCGGGACTAGCGGGAAGTATGAGCAGTTCTTC CASSPVGTSGKYEQFF
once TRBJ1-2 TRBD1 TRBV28 TGTGCCAGCAGTTCAGGAGGACAGGGCCATGGCTACACCTTC CASSSGGQGHGYTF
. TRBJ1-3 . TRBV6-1 TGTGCCAGCAGTGGCGACCTGAAACGCTCTGGAAACACCATATATTTT CASSGDLKRSGNTIYF
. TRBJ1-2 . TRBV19 TGTGCCAGTAGCCGGGCGGGGACGTATGGCTACACCTTC CASSRAGTYGYTF
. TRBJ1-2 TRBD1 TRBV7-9 TGTGCCAGCAGCTCGAACAGGGGAGAGTACACCTTC CASSSNRGEYTF
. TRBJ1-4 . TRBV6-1 TGTGCCAGCAGTGAGTTTAGGTACAGCCCGAATGAAAAACTGTTTTTT CASSEFRYSPNEKLFF
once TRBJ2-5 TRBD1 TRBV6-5 TGTGCCAGCAGTTACTGGGACAGGCGGGAGACCCAGTACTTC CASSYWDRRETQYF
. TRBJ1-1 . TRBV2 TGTGCCAGCAGGGACGACAGAGGCCTGAACACTGAAGCTTTCTTT CASRDDRGLNTEAFF
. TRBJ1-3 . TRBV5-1 TGCGCCAGCAGCTTGGCAGGGACACCTGGAAACACCATATATTTT CASSLAGTPGNTIYF
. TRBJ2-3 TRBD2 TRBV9 TGTGCCAGCAGCCCCCGGACTAGCGGGAGCCGGGTTGGAAGCACAGATACGCAGTATTTT CASSPRTSGSRVGSTDTQYF
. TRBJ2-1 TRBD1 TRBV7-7 TGTGCTAGCAGCCCCGGGACAGCTTCCTACAATGAGCAGTTCTTC CASSPGTASYNEQFF
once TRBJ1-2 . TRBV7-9 TGTGCCAGCAGCCCCCCGGCCGTAGCTAACTATGGCTACACCTTC CASSPPAVANYGYTF
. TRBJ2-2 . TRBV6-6 TGTGCCAGCAGTCCGCCGGACACATACACCGGGGAGCTGTTTTTT CASSPPDTYTGELFF
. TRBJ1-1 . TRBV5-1 TGCGCCAGCAGCTTGGTATTTGCGTCGGGCACTGAAGCTTTCTTT CASSLVFASGTEAFF
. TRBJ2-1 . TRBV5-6 TGTGCCAGCAGCCGACCGGACGGCTACAATGAGCAGTTCTTC CASSRPDGYNEQFF